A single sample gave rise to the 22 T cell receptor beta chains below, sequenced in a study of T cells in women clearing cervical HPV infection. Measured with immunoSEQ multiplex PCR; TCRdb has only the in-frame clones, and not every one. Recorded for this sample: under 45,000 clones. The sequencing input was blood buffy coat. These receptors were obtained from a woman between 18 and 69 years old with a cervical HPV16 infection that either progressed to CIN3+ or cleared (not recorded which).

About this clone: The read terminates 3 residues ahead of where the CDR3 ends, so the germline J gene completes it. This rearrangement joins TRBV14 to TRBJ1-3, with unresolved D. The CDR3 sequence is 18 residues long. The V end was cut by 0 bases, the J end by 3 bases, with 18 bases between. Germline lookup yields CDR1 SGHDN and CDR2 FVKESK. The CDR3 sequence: CASSQDPVAGVSGNTIYF. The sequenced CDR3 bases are TGTGCCAGCAGCCAAGATCCGGTGGCGGGAGTAAGTGGAAACACC.

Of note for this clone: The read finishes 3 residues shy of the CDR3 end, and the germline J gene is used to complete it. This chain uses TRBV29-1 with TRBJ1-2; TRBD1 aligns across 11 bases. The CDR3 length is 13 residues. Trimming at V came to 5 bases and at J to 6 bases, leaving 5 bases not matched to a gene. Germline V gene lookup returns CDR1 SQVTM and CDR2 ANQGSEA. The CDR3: CSVLGQGEDGYTF. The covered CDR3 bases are TGCAGCGTTCTGGGACAGGGGGAGGATGGC.

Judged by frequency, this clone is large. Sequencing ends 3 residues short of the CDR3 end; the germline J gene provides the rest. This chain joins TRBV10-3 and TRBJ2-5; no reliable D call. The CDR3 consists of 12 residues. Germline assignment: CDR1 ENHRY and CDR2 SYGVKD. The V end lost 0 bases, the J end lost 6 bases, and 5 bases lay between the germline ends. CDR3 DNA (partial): TGTGCCATCAGTGAGTCGAAGCAGACC. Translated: CAISESKQT. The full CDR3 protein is CAISESKQTQYF.

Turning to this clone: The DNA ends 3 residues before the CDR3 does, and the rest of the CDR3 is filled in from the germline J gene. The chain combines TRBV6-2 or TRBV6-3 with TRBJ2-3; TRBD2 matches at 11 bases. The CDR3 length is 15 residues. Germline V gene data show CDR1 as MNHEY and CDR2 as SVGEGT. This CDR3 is CASSLAGGERETQYF. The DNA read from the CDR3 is TGTGCCAGCAGCTTAGCGGGAGGGGAGAGGGAGACG.

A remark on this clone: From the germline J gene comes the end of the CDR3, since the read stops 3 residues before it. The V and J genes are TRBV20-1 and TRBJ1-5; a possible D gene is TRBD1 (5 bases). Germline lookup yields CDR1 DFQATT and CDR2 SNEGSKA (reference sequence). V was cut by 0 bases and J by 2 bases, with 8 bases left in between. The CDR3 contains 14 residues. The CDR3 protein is CSARETDGNQPQHF. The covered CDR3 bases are TGCAGTGCTAGAGAGACAGACGGCAATCAGCCC.

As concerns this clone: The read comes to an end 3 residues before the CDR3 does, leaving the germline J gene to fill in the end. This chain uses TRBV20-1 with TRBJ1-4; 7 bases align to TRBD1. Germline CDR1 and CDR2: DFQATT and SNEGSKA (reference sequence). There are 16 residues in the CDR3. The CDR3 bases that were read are TGCAGTGCTAGAGCTCCTCCCGGGACAGCCAATTCACCA. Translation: CSARAPPGTANSP. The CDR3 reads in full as CSARAPPGTANSPLFF.

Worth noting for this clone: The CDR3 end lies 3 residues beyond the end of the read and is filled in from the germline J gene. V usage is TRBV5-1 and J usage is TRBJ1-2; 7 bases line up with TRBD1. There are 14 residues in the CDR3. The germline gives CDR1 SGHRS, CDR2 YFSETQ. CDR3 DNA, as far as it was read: TGCGCCAGCAGCTTGGACGGCAGGGGGGAAGGC. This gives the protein CASSLDGRGEG. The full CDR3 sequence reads CASSLDGRGEGYTF.

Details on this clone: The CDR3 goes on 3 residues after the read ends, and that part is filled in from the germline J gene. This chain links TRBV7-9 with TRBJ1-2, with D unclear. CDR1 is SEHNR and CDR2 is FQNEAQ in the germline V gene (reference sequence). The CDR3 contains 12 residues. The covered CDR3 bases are TGTGCCAGCAGTTCCACTAGCGGTCAC. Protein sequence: CASSSTSGH. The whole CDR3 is CASSSTSGHYTF. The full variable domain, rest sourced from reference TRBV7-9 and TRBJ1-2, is DTGVSQNPRHKITKRGQNVTFRCDPISEHNRLYWYRQTLGQGPEFLTYFQNEAQLEKSRLLSDRFSAERPKGSFSTLEIQRTEQGDSAMYLCASSSTSGHYTFGSGTRLTVV.

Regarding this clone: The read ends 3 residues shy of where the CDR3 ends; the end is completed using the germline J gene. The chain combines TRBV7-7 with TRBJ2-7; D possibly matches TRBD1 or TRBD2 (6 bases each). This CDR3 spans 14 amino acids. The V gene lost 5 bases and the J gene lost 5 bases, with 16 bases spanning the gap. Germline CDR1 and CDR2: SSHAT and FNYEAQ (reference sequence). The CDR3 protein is CASSPSGGDNEQYF. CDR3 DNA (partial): TGTGCCAGCAGCCCAAGCGGAGGGGACAACGAG.

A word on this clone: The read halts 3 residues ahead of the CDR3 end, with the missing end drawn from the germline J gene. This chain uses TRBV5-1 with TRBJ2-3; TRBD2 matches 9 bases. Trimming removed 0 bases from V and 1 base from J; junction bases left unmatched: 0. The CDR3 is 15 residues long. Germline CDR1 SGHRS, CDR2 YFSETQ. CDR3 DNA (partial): TGCGCCAGCAGCTTGGGGACTAGCGGCACAGATACG. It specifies CASSLGTSGTDT. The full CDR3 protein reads CASSLGTSGTDTQYF.

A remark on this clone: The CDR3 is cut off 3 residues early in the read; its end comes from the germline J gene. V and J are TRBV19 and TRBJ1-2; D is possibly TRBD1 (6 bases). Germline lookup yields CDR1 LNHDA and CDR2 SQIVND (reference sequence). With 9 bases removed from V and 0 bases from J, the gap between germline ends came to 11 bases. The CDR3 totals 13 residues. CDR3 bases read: TGTGCCAGACCGGGACAAACTAACTATGGC. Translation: CARPGQTNYG. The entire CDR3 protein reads CARPGQTNYGYTF.

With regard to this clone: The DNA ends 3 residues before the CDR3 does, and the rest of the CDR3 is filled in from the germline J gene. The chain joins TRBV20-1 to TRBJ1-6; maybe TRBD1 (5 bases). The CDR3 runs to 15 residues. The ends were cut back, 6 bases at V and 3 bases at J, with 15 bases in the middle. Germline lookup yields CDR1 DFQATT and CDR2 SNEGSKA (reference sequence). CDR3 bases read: TGCAGTGCGACACGTTCAGGGTACTATAATTCACCC. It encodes CSATRSGYYNSP. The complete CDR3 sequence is CSATRSGYYNSPLHF.

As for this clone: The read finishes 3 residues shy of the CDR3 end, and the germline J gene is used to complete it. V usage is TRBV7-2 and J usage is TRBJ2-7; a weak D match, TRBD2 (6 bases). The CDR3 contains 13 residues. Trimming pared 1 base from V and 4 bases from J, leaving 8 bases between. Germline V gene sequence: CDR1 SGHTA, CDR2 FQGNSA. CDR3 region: CASSLGGEYEQYF. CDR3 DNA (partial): TGTGCCAGCAGCTTAGGGGGGGAGTACGAG.

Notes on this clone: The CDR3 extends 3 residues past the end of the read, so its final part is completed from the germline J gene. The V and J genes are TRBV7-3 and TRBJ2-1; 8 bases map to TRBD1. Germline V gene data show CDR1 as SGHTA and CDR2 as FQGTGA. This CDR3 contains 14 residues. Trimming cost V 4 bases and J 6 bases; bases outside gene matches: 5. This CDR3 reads CASSSTGVSNEQFF. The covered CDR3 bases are TGTGCCAGCAGCTCGACAGGGGTATCCAATGAG.

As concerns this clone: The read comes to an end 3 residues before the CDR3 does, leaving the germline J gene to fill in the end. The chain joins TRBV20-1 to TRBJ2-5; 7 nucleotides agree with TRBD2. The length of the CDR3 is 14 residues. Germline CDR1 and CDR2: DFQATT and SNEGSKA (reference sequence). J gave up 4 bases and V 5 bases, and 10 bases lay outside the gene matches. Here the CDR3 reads CSAPRSTSAETQYF. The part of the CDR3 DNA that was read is TGCAGTGCTCCTCGATCAACTAGCGCAGAGACC.

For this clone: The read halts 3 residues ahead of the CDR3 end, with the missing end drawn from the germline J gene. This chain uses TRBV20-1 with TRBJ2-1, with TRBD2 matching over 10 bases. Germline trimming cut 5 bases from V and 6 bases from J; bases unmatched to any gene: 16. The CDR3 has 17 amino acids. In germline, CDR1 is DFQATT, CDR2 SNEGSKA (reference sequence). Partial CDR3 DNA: TGCAGTGCTGAGCCTGGCCTAGCGGGGGAAAGAAGCAATGAG. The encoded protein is CSAEPGLAGERSNE. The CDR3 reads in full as CSAEPGLAGERSNEQFF.

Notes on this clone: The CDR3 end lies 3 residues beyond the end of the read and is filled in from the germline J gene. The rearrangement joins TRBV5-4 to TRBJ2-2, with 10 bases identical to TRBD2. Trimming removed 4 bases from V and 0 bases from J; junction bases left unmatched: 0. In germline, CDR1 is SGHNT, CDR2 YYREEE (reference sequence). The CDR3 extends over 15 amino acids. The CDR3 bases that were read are TGTGCCAGCAGCCTAGCGGGAGCGAACACCGGGGAG. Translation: CASSLAGANTGE. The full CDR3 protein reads CASSLAGANTGELFF. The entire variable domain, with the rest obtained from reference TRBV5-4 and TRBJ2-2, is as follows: ETGVTQSPTHLIKTRGQQVTLRCSSQSGHNTVSWYQQALGQGPQFIFQYYREEENGRGNFPPRFSGLQFPNYSSELNVNALELDDSALYLCASSLAGANTGELFFGEGSRLTVL.

This chain's CDR3 is CSATKAPNSPLHF. The CDR3 DNA, read in part, is TGCAGTGCTACCAAAGCCCCTAATTCACCC. The gene calls are TRBV20-1 and TRBJ1-6, with D uncertain. Read data end 3 residues before the CDR3 end; the end is taken from the germline J gene. Per the germline V gene, CDR1 is DFQATT and CDR2 is SNEGSKA (reference sequence). CDR3 length: 13 residues. Trimming removed 4 bases from V and 6 bases from J, with 10 bases in between.

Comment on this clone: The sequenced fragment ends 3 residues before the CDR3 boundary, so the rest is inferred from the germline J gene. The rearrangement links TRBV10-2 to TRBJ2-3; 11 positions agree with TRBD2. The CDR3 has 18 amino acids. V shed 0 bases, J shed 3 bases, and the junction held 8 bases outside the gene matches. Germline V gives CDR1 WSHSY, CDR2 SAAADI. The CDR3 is CASSESYSSGGQTDTQYF. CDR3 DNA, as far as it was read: TGCGCCAGCAGTGAGTCATATTCTAGCGGGGGGCAGACAGATACG.

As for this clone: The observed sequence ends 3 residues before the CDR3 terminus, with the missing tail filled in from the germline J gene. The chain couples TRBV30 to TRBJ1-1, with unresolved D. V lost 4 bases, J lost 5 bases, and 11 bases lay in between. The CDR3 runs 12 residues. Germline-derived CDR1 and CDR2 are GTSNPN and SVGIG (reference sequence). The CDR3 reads CAWTQVRTEAFF. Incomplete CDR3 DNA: TGTGCCTGGACGCAGGTGAGGACTGAA.

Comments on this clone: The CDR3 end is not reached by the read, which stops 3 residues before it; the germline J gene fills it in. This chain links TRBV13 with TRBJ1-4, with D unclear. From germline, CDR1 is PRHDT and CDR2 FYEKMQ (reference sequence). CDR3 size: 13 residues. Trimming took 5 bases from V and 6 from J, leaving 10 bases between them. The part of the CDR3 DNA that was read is TGTGCCAGCAGCGCCATAAGCGATGAAAAA. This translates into CASSAISDEK. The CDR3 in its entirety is CASSAISDEKLFF.

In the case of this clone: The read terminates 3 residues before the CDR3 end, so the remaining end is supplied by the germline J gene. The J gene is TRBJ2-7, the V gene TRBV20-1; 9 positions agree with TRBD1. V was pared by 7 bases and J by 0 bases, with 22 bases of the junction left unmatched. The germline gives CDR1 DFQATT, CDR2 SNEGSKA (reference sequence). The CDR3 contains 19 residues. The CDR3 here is CSVNSVRGTGSLGSYEQYF. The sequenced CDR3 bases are TGCAGTGTTAATTCGGTGCGCGGGACAGGGTCCTTGGGCTCCTACGAG.